Below are 26 T cell receptor beta chains sequenced from a single sample in a study of T cells of healthy individuals. TCRdb re-called the 5' RACE reads through MiXCR, storing one row per CDR3 protein. Of 50,000 to 55,000 distinct CDR3 sequences listed, about 15% were seen once; the top ten hold around 15%. Receptor source: a human donor in good health.

The CDR3 spells CASSLKRETQYF. In DNA, the CDR3 is TGTGCCAGCAGCTTAAAACGGGAGACCCAGTACTTC. The chain recombines TRBV7-8 with TRBJ2-5; D unresolved. V was clipped by 2 bases and J by 5 bases, with 6 bases between them. The germline CDR1 and CDR2 sequences are SGHVS and FQNEAQ. The CDR3 extends over 12 amino acids.

This clonotype has ten or more counts. V gene TRBV6-5 combines with J gene TRBJ1-1; TRBD1 might be the D (5 bases). The germline V and J ends were trimmed by 6 bases and 7 bases, with 18 bases remaining between them. The CDR3 is 14 residues long. Germline CDR1 MNHEY, CDR2 SVGAGI. The CDR3 DNA reads as TGTGCCAGCAGAAAACCGCTCGGGACGAATGAAGCTTTCTTT. Protein sequence: CASRKPLGTNEAFF.

This clonotype was seen ten or more times. The rearrangement uses TRBV18 and TRBJ2-2, with unresolved D. V shed 3 bases and J shed 1 base, with 6 bases lying between them. CDR3 size: 14 residues. Germline-derived CDR1 and CDR2 are KGHSH and LQKENI. CDR3 amino acids: CASSPTKNTGELFF. The CDR3 nucleotides are TGTGCCAGCTCACCGACAAAGAACACCGGGGAGCTGTTTTTT.

The CDR3 protein is CASGQGLAGNTDTQYF. Written as DNA, the CDR3 is TGTGCCAGCGGACAAGGACTAGCGGGAAACACAGATACGCAGTATTTT. V gene TRBV7-9 combines with J gene TRBJ2-3; the match to TRBD2 covers 12 bases. The CDR3 contains 16 residues. The trim removed 8 bases at V and 2 bases at J, leaving 8 bases unmatched. Per germline, CDR1 SEHNR and CDR2 FQNEAQ (reference sequence).

This clonotype turned up a few times. V is TRBV20-1 and J is TRBJ2-3; D may be TRBD1 or TRBD2 (5 bases each). Trimming took off 3 bases at V and 2 bases at J, with 12 bases between the two ends. This CDR3 spans 14 amino acids. Germline-derived CDR1 and CDR2 are DFQATT and SNEGSKA (reference sequence). DNA for the CDR3: TGCAGTGCTAGGGGGGACCGTTACACAGATACGCAGTATTTT. Amino acids: CSARGDRYTDTQYF.

This clonotype was observed a few times. The chain employs TRBV28 and TRBJ1-5; D ambiguous. Trimming removed 2 bases from V and 0 bases from J, with 11 bases in between. The CDR3 covers 16 residues. Germline V gene lookup returns CDR1 MDHEN and CDR2 SYDVKM. The CDR3 here is CASSLVAGNSNQPQHF. The CDR3 DNA sequence: TGTGCCAGCAGTTTAGTTGCGGGCAATAGCAATCAGCCCCAGCATTTT.

This clonotype showed up many times. This sequence joins TRBV7-2 and TRBJ2-2; perhaps TRBD2 as D (7 bases). The germline CDR1 and CDR2 sequences are SGHTA and FQGNSA. The V end lost 9 bases, the J end lost 2 bases, and 13 bases lay between the germline ends. The CDR3 runs 14 residues. This CDR3 is CASLRGGNTGELFF. In nucleotides, the CDR3 is TGTGCCAGTTTGAGGGGGGGTAACACCGGGGAGCTGTTTTTT.

This clonotype was detected once. The J gene is TRBJ1-2, the V gene TRBV7-8; D unclear. Between the trimmed V and J ends, which lost 1 base and 0 bases, there was a span of 6 bases. The CDR3 has 14 amino acids. Looked up from germline, CDR1 is SGHVS and CDR2 is FQNEAQ. In DNA, the CDR3 is TGTGCCAGCAGCTTAGAGTACCCTAACTATGGCTACACCTTC. Protein sequence: CASSLEYPNYGYTF. Supplemented by reference TRBV7-8 and TRBJ1-2, the full variable domain reads GAGVSQSPRYKVAKRGQDVALRCDPISGHVSLFWYQQALGQGPEFLTYFQNEAQLDKSGLPSDRFFAERPEGSVSTLKIQRTQQEDSAVYLCASSLEYPNYGYTFGSGTRLTVV.

CDR3 nucleotides: TGTGCCAGCAGGACCCTTGGGACTAGCGTAGCCTACGAGCAGTACTTC. Amino acid sequence: CASRTLGTSVAYEQYF. The chain employs TRBV6-1 and TRBJ2-7; 10 nucleotides agree with TRBD2. This CDR3 is 16 amino acids long. Germline V gene data show CDR1 as MNHNS and CDR2 as SASEGT. Trimming cost V 6 bases and J 2 bases; bases outside gene matches: 10.

This clonotype was found many times. This chain joins TRBV7-2 and TRBJ2-5, with TRBD2 identical over 14 bases. This CDR3 comprises 19 residues. Trimming at V came to 5 bases and at J to 2 bases, leaving 13 bases not matched to a gene. Germline V gives CDR1 SGHTA, CDR2 FQGNSA. CDR3 protein: CASSRTSGTSGSRQETQYF. The CDR3 coding sequence is TGTGCCAGCAGCCGCACTTCTGGGACTAGCGGGAGTCGGCAAGAGACCCAGTACTTC.

This clonotype was picked up many times. This chain links TRBV6-2 or TRBV6-3 with TRBJ1-2, with a possible D match to TRBD1 (6 bases). Germline-derived CDR1 and CDR2 are MNHEY and SVGEGT. The V gene lost 5 bases and the J gene lost 1 base, with 17 bases spanning the gap. The CDR3 is 16 amino acids. In nucleotides, the CDR3 is TGTGCCAGCAGTGACTACGGTATACAGGGTAACTATGGCTACACCTTC. This codes for CASSDYGIQGNYGYTF.

This chain joins TRBV6-5 and TRBJ2-3; 7 bases are shared with TRBD2. V was pared by 0 bases and J by 6 bases, with 12 bases of the junction left unmatched. Germline V gene data show CDR1 as MNHEY and CDR2 as SVGAGI. The length of the CDR3 is 17 residues. The DNA of the CDR3 is TGTGCCAGCAGTTACTCAGCAGCGGGACCCTCGGGGGATACGCAGTATTTT. This translates into CASSYSAAGPSGDTQYF.

The J gene is TRBJ1-1, the V gene TRBV12-3 or TRBV12-4; D is perhaps TRBD1 (5 bases). Deletions cut 7 bases from V and 6 bases from J, with 12 bases between. The CDR3 sequence is 12 residues long. The CDR3 DNA sequence: TGTGCCAGCACTCCCGGGGGGTCTGAAGCTTTCTTT. Translated, it gives CASTPGGSEAFF.

This clonotype was seen only a few times. This chain uses TRBV18 with TRBJ1-3, with TRBD1 identical over 10 bases. Germline CDR1 KGHSH, CDR2 LQKENI. V trimming: 10 bases; J trimming: 1 base; junction bases outside the gene matches: 13. The CDR3 has 17 amino acids. CDR3 protein: CATNTGTGARSGNTIYF. The DNA for the CDR3 is TGTGCCACCAACACCGGGACAGGGGCCCGTTCTGGAAACACCATATATTTT.

This rearrangement joins TRBV20-1 to TRBJ1-3; D remains unclear. Per germline, CDR1 DFQATT and CDR2 SNEGSKA (reference sequence). The CDR3 is 12 amino acids. The V end lost 3 bases, the J end lost 4 bases, and 7 bases lay between the germline ends. The CDR3: CSARAAGNTIYF. The CDR3, as DNA: TGCAGTGCTAGGGCGGCGGGAAACACCATATATTTT.

The genes are TRBV12-3 or TRBV12-4 and TRBJ2-5; TRBD2 is a possible D gene (5 bases). The CDR3 covers 14 residues. V was shortened by 4 bases and J by 2 bases, with 11 bases between the two germline ends. CDR3 nucleotide sequence: TGTGCCAGCAGTTCTAGAGGGTCTCAAGAGACCCAGTACTTC. Its translation: CASSSRGSQETQYF.

Only a few counts were recorded for this clonotype. The chain couples TRBV20-1 to TRBJ2-5; D may be TRBD2 (5 bases). Germline assignment: CDR1 DFQATT and CDR2 SNEGSKA (reference sequence). The germline V and J ends were trimmed by 0 bases and 2 bases, with 16 bases remaining between them. The CDR3 has 16 residues. The CDR3 DNA sequence: TGCAGTGCTAGAGATCTGGACGGGAACGTACAAGAGACCCAGTACTTC. Translation: CSARDLDGNVQETQYF.

This clonotype was observed at least ten times. The V and J genes are TRBV2 and TRBJ1-2; D is ambiguous. The CDR3 is 14 residues long. V lost 3 bases, J lost 0 bases, and 8 bases lay in between. Germline CDR1 and CDR2: SNHLY and FYNNEI. The CDR3 DNA sequence: TGTGCCAGCAGTGACAACAGAGCTAACTATGGCTACACCTTC. It codes for CASSDNRANYGYTF.

This clonotype was seen at least ten times. The V and J genes are TRBV7-2 and TRBJ2-7; 11 positions match TRBD2. From germline, CDR1 is SGHTA and CDR2 FQGNSA. J gave up 2 bases and V 1 base, and 4 bases lay outside the gene matches. The CDR3 sequence is 16 residues long. As DNA, the CDR3 is TGTGCCAGCAGCTTAGAGGGGACTAGCGGAACCTACGAGCAGTACTTC. Translated, it gives CASSLEGTSGTYEQYF.

This clonotype was recorded at least ten times. The V call is TRBV20-1, the J call TRBJ1-2, with 12 bases fitting TRBD1. This CDR3 is 13 amino acids long. V was pared by 5 bases and J by 6 bases, with 4 bases of the junction left unmatched. CDR1 is DFQATT and CDR2 is SNEGSKA in the germline V gene (reference sequence). The CDR3 sequence is CSAGGTGGDGYTF. CDR3 nucleotides: TGCAGTGCTGGCGGGACAGGGGGCGATGGCTACACCTTC.

Turning to this clonotype: A much larger clone differs by one base, so this may be a read error. This chain joins TRBV18 and TRBJ2-2; D possibly corresponds to TRBD1 (6 bases). Looked up from germline, CDR1 is KGHSH and CDR2 is LQKENI. Deletions cut 4 bases from V and 0 bases from J, with 9 bases between. CDR3 length equals 15 residues. CDR3 in amino acids: CASSQQGTNTGELFF. Here the CDR3 DNA reads TGTGCCAGCTCACAACAGGGAACGAACACCGGGGAGCTGTTTTTT.

The chain combines TRBV7-8 with TRBJ2-5; D gene ambiguous. The germline CDR1 and CDR2 sequences are SGHVS and FQNEAQ. The CDR3 totals 18 residues. Trimming shortened V by 0 bases and J by 2 bases, and 19 bases separated the two germline ends. This CDR3 reads CASSLASRKTGLQETQYF. CDR3 in DNA: TGTGCCAGCAGCTTAGCATCTAGGAAGACGGGCTTGCAAGAGACCCAGTACTTC.

The table lists this clonotype with a few counts. The chain couples TRBV6-2 or TRBV6-3 to TRBJ1-1, with 9 nucleotides matching TRBD1. The CDR3 is made up of 14 amino acids. The V segment lost 6 bases and the J segment 6 bases; nucleotides outside the gene matches: 8. Germline V gives CDR1 MNHEY, CDR2 SVGEGT. DNA for the CDR3: TGTGCCAGCAGACCCGGGACAGGGTCCCCTGAAGCTTTCTTT. Residues: CASRPGTGSPEAFF.

This clonotype has at least ten counts. The chain has TRBV12-3 or TRBV12-4 and TRBJ1-4; possibly TRBD1 for D (6 bases). This CDR3 contains 14 residues. V lost 5 bases and J lost 4, with 11 bases in between. The CDR3 loop is CASSHRAYNEKLFF. The DNA for the CDR3 is TGTGCCAGCAGTCACAGGGCCTATAATGAAAAACTGTTTTTT.

This clonotype was observed a few times. The rearrangement joins TRBV2 to TRBJ2-4; 7 bases are shared with TRBD1. J gave up 0 bases and V 5 bases, and 7 bases lay outside the gene matches. Germline values: CDR1 SNHLY, CDR2 FYNNEI. The CDR3 contains 16 residues. The CDR3 DNA is TGTGCCAGCAGTTCCCGGACAGGCCTAGCCAAAAACATTCAGTACTTC. Protein sequence: CASSSRTGLAKNIQYF.

This clonotype was detected once. The junction and the germline gene differ at one end; a read error may be behind it. The V and J genes are TRBV7-9 and TRBJ2-4, with unresolved D. The CDR3 consists of 16 residues. The germline CDR1 and CDR2 sequences are SEHNR and FQNEAQ (reference sequence). The CDR3 nucleotides are TGTGCCAGCAGCTTAGAGATTGGTGATAAAGCAAACGTTCAGTACTTC. It codes for CASSLEIGDKANVQYF.